These T cell receptor beta chains were read from a single sample in a study of blood T cells in healthy people across ages. TCRdb re-analysed the 5' RACE reads in MiXCR, keeping a single row per CDR3 protein. Seen here are over 1.5 million distinct CDR3 sequences, just under 50% observed once, and the top ten hold over 2%. The sample consisted of blood. All receptors derive from a woman aged 40 to 50 in good health. CDR3s include the opening cysteine and the closing phenylalanine or tryptophan. A D gene is named only where the DNA matches it firmly. Clone size is shown for a subset of rows, as once, few, many or a class of expanded clone.

TRBV10-1	15	TRBD2	.	TRBJ2-3	CASSESSGVLHTQYF	TGCGCCAGCAGTGAATCGAGCGGGGTCCTGCATACGCAGTATTTT
TRBV25-1	16	.	few	TRBJ2-7	CASSEAGTAISYEQYF	TGTGCCAGCAGTGAAGCCGGGACGGCTATATCCTACGAGCAGTACTTC
TRBV15	13	.	.	TRBJ2-5	CATLSGDKETQYF	TGTGCCACCCTAAGCGGGGACAAAGAGACCCAGTACTTC
TRBV6-2/TRBV6-3	13	.	few	TRBJ2-7	CASSLWLRREQYF	TGTGCCAGCAGTCTATGGCTACGGCGCGAGCAGTACTTC
TRBV27	14	.	.	TRBJ1-5	CASSQDPFNQPQHF	TGTGCCAGCAGTCAGGACCCCTTCAATCAGCCCCAGCATTTT
TRBV3-1	16	.	.	TRBJ2-1	CASSQDVRGLGGEQFF	TGTGCCAGCAGCCAAGATGTTCGGGGCCTGGGAGGTGAGCAGTTCTTC
TRBV5-1	14	.	.	TRBJ1-2	CASSSDGGDYGYTF	TGCGCCAGCAGCAGCGACGGGGGCGACTATGGCTACACCTTC
TRBV20-1	16	.	.	TRBJ1-5	CSARDATGFWNQPQHF	TGCAGTGCTAGAGACGCAACAGGGTTTTGGAATCAGCCCCAGCATTTT
TRBV7-2	16	.	.	TRBJ2-3	CASSLLGASSGDTQYF	TGTGCCAGCAGCTTATTGGGGGCTAGCTCAGGAGATACGCAGTATTTT
TRBV20-1	14	.	.	TRBJ2-5	CSASSQGTQETQYF	TGCAGTGCTAGCTCCCAGGGGACCCAAGAGACCCAGTACTTC
TRBV7-2	17	TRBD2	.	TRBJ2-1	CASSPWVAGGSRNEQFF	TGTGCCAGCAGCCCCTGGGTGGCGGGAGGTAGTAGGAATGAGCAGTTCTTC
TRBV20-1	14	.	.	TRBJ2-7	CSAPGLPYSYEQYF	TGCAGTGCTCCCGGACTCCCGTACTCCTACGAGCAGTACTTC
TRBV29-1	15	TRBD2	once	TRBJ2-2	CSVEEATSGTGELFF	TGCAGCGTTGAAGAGGCGACTAGCGGCACCGGGGAGCTGTTTTTT
TRBV20-1	14	TRBD2	.	TRBJ2-1	CSANAGTSANEQFF	TGCAGTGCTAATGCCGGGACTAGCGCTAATGAGCAGTTCTTC
TRBV20-1	15	TRBD2	few	TRBJ2-3	CSAERGGARTDTQYF	TGCAGTGCCGAGCGGGGGGGCGCGCGCACAGATACGCAGTATTTT
TRBV28	17	TRBD1	.	TRBJ1-2	CASSSPGGSGRAYGYTF	TGTGCCAGCAGCTCCCCAGGGGGGTCAGGTCGTGCCTATGGCTACACCTTC
TRBV7-6	12	TRBD1	.	TRBJ2-1	CASRNRGNEQFF	TGTGCCAGCAGAAACAGGGGCAATGAGCAGTTCTTC
TRBV4-3	14	.	.	TRBJ2-1	CASSQIGLGSEQFF	TGCGCCAGCAGCCAGATTGGCTTAGGGTCTGAGCAGTTCTTC
TRBV3-1	17	.	.	TRBJ2-1	CASSQGVGEGGANEQFF	TGTGCCAGCAGCCAAGGGGTGGGGGAAGGTGGTGCGAATGAGCAGTTCTTC
TRBV20-1	16	TRBD2	.	TRBJ2-1	CSARGRTSGAYNEQFF	TGCAGTGCTAGAGGGAGAACTAGCGGGGCCTACAATGAGCAGTTCTTC
TRBV6-6	14	TRBD1	.	TRBJ1-2	CASRNGQGAYGYTF	TGTGCCAGCAGAAACGGACAGGGGGCATATGGCTACACCTTC
TRBV6-2/TRBV6-3	13	.	.	TRBJ2-3	CASSDFGPDTQYF	TGTGCCAGCAGTGACTTTGGACCAGATACGCAGTATTTT
TRBV4-1	19	.	.	TRBJ1-2	CASSQDSLSGRSEAYGYTF	TGCGCCAGCAGCCAAGATAGTTTATCGGGCAGGTCCGAGGCGTATGGCTACACCTTC